Here is one T cell receptor beta chain with its context. This record comes from a study of T-cell memory formation after mild COVID-19. In TCRdb, the 5' RACE reads were re-called with MiXCR into one record per CDR3 protein. The sample holds around 300,000 distinct CDR3 sequences; roughly an eighth are singletons and the top ten take roughly a fifth. V was pared by 6 bases and J by 11 bases, with 20 bases of the junction left unmatched. CDR3 length: 16 residues. The germline gives CDR1 MNHEY, CDR2 SVGAGI. V is TRBV6-5 and J is TRBJ1-1, with 8 bases fitting TRBD1. The source material was PBMCs or a T cell subset sorted from them (not recorded which). The source is a man younger than 35 who had mild COVID-19 (a few samples of this study predate the infection). Cell type and time point are not known. In nucleotides, the CDR3 is TGTGCCAGCAGAAAAGGACAGGGAAGCGTTTTATTCGGGGCTTTCTTT. Its translation is CASRKGQGSVLFGAFF.